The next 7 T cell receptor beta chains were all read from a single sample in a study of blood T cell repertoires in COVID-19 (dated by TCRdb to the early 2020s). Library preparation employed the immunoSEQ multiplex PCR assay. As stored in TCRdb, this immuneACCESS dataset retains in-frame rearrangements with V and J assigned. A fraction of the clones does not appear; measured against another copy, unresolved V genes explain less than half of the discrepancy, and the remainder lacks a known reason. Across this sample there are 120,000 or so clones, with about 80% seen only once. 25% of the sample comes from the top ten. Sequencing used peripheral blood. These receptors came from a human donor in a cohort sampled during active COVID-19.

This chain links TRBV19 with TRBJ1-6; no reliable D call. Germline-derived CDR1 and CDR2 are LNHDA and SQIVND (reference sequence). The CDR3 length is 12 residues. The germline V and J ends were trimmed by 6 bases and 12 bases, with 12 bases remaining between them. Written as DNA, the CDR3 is TGTGCCAGTAGGAGCGGGAGTCTACCCCTCCACTTT. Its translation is CASRSGSLPLHF. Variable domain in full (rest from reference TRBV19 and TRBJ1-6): DGGITQSPKYLFRKEGQNVTLSCEQNLNHDAMYWYRQDPGQGLRLIYYSQIVNDFQKGDIAEGYSVSREKKESFPLTVTSAQKNPTAFYLCASRSGSLPLHFGNGTRLTVT.

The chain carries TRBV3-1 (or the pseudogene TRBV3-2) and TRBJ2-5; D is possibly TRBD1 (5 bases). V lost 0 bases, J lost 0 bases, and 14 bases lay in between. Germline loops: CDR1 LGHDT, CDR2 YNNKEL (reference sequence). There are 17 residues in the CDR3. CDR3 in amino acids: CASSQEIAGQHQETQYF. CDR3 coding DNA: TGTGCCAGCAGCCAAGAAATCGCCGGACAACACCAAGAGACCCAGTACTTC.

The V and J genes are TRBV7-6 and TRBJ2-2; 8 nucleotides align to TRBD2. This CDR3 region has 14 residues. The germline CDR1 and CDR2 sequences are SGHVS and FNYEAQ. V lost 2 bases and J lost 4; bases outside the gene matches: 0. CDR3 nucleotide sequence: TGTGCCAGCAGCTTAAGCGGGAGCACCGGGGAGCTGTTTTTT. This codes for CASSLSGSTGELFF. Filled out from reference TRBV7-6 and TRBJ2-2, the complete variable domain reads GAGVSQSPRYKVTKRGQDVALRCDPISGHVSLYWYRQALGQGPEFLTYFNYEAQQDKSGLPNDRFSAERPEGSISTLTIQRTEQRDSAMYRCASSLSGSTGELFFGEGSRLTVL.

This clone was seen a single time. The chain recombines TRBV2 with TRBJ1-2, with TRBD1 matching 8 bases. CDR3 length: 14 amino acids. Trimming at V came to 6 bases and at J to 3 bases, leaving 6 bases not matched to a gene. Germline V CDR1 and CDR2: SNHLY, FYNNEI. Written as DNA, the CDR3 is TGTGCCAGCAGGCAGGGGGCGCATCACTATGGCTACACCTTC. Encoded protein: CASRQGAHHYGYTF.

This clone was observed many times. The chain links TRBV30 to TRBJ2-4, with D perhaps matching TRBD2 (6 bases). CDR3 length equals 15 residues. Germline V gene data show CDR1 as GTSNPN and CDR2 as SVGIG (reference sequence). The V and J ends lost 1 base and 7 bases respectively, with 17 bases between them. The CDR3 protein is CAWSDFTGVENIQYF. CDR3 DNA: TGTGCCTGGAGTGACTTTACGGGGGTTGAGAACATTCAGTACTTC.

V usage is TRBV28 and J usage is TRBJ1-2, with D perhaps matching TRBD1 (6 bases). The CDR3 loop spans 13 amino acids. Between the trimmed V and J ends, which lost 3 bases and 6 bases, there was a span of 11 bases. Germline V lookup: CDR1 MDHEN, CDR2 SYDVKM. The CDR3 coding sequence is TGTGCCAGCAGTTTCGGGGGGGGCAATGGCTACACCTTC. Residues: CASSFGGGNGYTF.

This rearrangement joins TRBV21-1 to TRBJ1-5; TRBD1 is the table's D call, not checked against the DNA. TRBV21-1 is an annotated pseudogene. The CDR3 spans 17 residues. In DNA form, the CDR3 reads TGTGCCAGCAGCGCGATACCGGACAGAGTGGGCAATCAGCCCCAGCATTTT. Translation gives CASSAIPDRVGNQPQHF.